The rows below give T cell receptor beta chains drawn from one sample of a study of human T cells and chemical hapten exposure. TCRdb re-called the RACE reads with MiXCR, one entry per CDR3 protein. Among some 99,000 distinct CDR3 sequences, roughly 10% were seen once, and the ten largest hold 3.1%. The sample here was whole blood, taken in connection with sensitization to the hapten diphenylcyclopropenone (DPC). These receptors originate from a woman between 40 and 50 years old with alopecia areata. Some clones in this sample may be carry-over from other donors' samples. The CDR3 runs from the conserved cysteine through the conserved F or W. D genes are given only for firm matches. Not every row has a clone size; where given, it reads once, few, many or a size class.

v_gene	j_gene	d_gene	abundance	CDR3nt	CDR3aa
TRBV29-1	TRBJ2-3	NA	many	TGCAGCGGCGCAGGGGCAGATACGCAGTATTTT	CSGAGADTQYF
TRBV3-1	TRBJ2-1	NA	NA	TGTGCCAGCAGTCCCCGCACGGGAGCCTACAATGAGCAGTTCTTC	CASSPRTGAYNEQFF
TRBV29-1	TRBJ2-1	NA	NA	TGCAGCGTTAACAGCAATGAGCAGTTCTTC	CSVNSNEQFF
TRBV7-2	TRBJ1-5	NA	few	TGTGCCAGCAGCTTAGGAGGAGGGGGAGGCAATCAGCCCCAGCATTTT	CASSLGGGGGNQPQHF
TRBV7-9	TRBJ2-4	TRBD2	few	TGTGCCAGCAGATCAGACGGGGGGTCTAAAAACATTCAGTACTTC	CASRSDGGSKNIQYF
TRBV11-2	TRBJ2-2	NA	many	TGTGCCAGCAGCTTAGCCCTGACCACCGGGGAGCTGTTTTTT	CASSLALTTGELFF
TRBV11-2	TRBJ2-1	NA	many	TGTGCCAGCAGTTACGGACAACTACAGTTCTTC	CASSYGQLQFF
TRBV7-2	TRBJ2-3	NA	NA	TGTGCCAGCAGCTTAGGGGTCGGGTACACAGATACGCAGTATTTT	CASSLGVGYTDTQYF
TRBV9	TRBJ2-1	TRBD2	once	TGTGCCAGCAGCCTCTTTACTAGCGGGGGGCCCGGTGAGCAGTTCTTC	CASSLFTSGGPGEQFF
TRBV5-4	TRBJ1-2	TRBD1	NA	TGTGCCAGCAGCTTGGCCCTCTACAGGACAGGGGTGAATGGCTACACCTTC	CASSLALYRTGVNGYTF
TRBV27	TRBJ2-2	TRBD1	NA	TGTGCCAGCAGCTTAGGACTTCCGGGACAGGGCACCGGGGAGCTGTTTTTT	CASSLGLPGQGTGELFF
TRBV30	TRBJ1-2	NA	few	TGTGCCTGGAGTGACAGTTCCTATGGCTACACCTTC	CAWSDSSYGYTF
TRBV18	TRBJ2-3	NA	NA	TGTGCCAGCTCACCTGACCTTAGCGGCACAGATACGCAGTATTTT	CASSPDLSGTDTQYF
TRBV29-1	TRBJ2-3	NA	NA	TGCAGCGCCTTACAGGGCGATACGCAGTATTTT	CSALQGDTQYF
TRBV30	TRBJ1-5	NA	NA	TGTGCCTGGACGAGGGGTGGCAATCAGCCCCAGCATTTT	CAWTRGGNQPQHF
TRBV27	TRBJ1-5	NA	many	TGTGCCAGCAGTTGGCTTGGGGGCAATCAGCCCCAGCATTTT	CASSWLGGNQPQHF
TRBV5-1	TRBJ1-2	TRBD1	few	TGCGCCAGCAGCTTCCAGGGGGACGGCTACACCTTC	CASSFQGDGYTF
TRBV20-1	TRBJ1-6	NA	many	TGCAGTGCTCATGTCGGGGGGAGCTCCTATAATTCACCCCTCCACTTT	CSAHVGGSSYNSPLHF
TRBV6-2/TRBV6-3	TRBJ2-1	TRBD1	few	TGTGCCAGCAGTTACGAGGGAAGATCGGGACAGAGACTCCATAATGAGCAGTTCTTC	CASSYEGRSGQRLHNEQFF
TRBV4-3	TRBJ2-7	TRBD2	NA	TGCGCCAGCAGCCAACTACTAGCGTCGCGGGAGCAGTACTTC	CASSQLLASREQYF
TRBV4-1	TRBJ1-2	NA	NA	TGCGCCAGCAGCCAACAAACGGGGGGTTTGGCTGGCTACACCTTC	CASSQQTGGLAGYTF